The 4 T cell receptor beta chains below all came from one sample that was sequenced in a study of chronic HIV infection and antiretroviral therapy. TCRdb re-derived calls from the 5' RACE reads in MiXCR, one entry per CDR3 protein. The sample lists about 38,000 distinct CDR3 sequences; 7.5% to 9% were seen once. The specimen was peripheral blood. Receptors originate from an adult who had HIV and had not received antiretroviral therapy, or was an uninfected healthy control (not recorded which).

This clonotype was recorded a few times. The chain joins TRBV12-3 or TRBV12-4 to TRBJ2-3; 14 bases match TRBD2. This CDR3 contains 16 residues. V lost 7 bases to trimming and J lost 0 bases; unmatched junction nucleotides: 3. The CDR3 coding sequence is TGTGCCAGCAAACGGACTAGCGGGGGGAGCACAGATACGCAGTATTTT. It encodes CASKRTSGGSTDTQYF.

The chain recombines TRBV3-1 with TRBJ1-1; D is uncertain. The V end was cut by 3 bases, the J end by 4 bases, with 12 bases between. The CDR3 is made up of 14 amino acids. CDR1 and CDR2 from the germline V gene are LGHDT and YNNKEL (reference sequence). The CDR3 nucleotides read TGTGCCAGCAGCCAGGGAGTTGAGCCCACTGAAGCTTTCTTT. Encoded protein: CASSQGVEPTEAFF.

A few counts support this clonotype. The chain joins TRBV2 to TRBJ2-2; no definite D call. This CDR3 has 14 residues. V was clipped by 7 bases and J by 0 bases, with 9 bases between them. The germline V gene has CDR1 SNHLY and CDR2 FYNNEI. The CDR3 reads CASTPDTNTGELFF. The DNA of the CDR3 is TGTGCCAGCACCCCAGACACGAACACCGGGGAGCTGTTTTTT.

Many counts were recorded for this clonotype. The rearrangement links TRBV9 to TRBJ2-3; tentatively, D is TRBD1 (5 bases). CDR3 length: 16 residues. Germline CDR1 SGDLS, CDR2 YYNGEE. V shed 0 bases and J shed 0 bases, with 11 bases lying between them. The CDR3 region is CASSVVSQGSTDTQYF. CDR3 sequence (DNA): TGTGCCAGCAGCGTAGTCTCTCAGGGTAGCACAGATACGCAGTATTTT.